This T cell receptor beta chain was captured by sequencing in a study of blood T cells in healthy people across ages. At the level of the study: Per every two T cells, about one barcoded beta molecule was captured by template switching. The study's findings and limits: Investigators viewed diversity estimates from one million T cells as underestimates, the study reported. The lack of PBMC sorting stopped any conclusive naive versus antigen-experienced comparison.

This clonotype was found a few times. What it recognizes is unknown. Combining a sample-barcoded 5' primer with a J-beta primer mix, a second PCR ran for roughly 6 to 12 cycles. Each cDNA was tagged by a template-switch adaptor containing 12 random nucleotides. TCRdb re-analysed the 5' RACE reads in MiXCR, keeping a single row per CDR3 protein. Among about 1.8 million distinct CDR3 sequences listed, approximately 50% were seen once. The V gene lost 4 bases and the J gene lost 5 bases, with 11 bases spanning the gap. This CDR3 is 13 amino acids long. The germline V gene encodes CDR1 MDHEN and CDR2 SYDVKM.

The clonotype was recovered from a woman aged 40 to 50 in good health. Sequenced sample: blood. The genes are TRBV28 and TRBJ2-5; D unclear. CDR3 loop: CASSWEKPETQYF. The DNA of the CDR3 is TGTGCCAGCAGTTGGGAAAAGCCGGAGACCCAGTACTTC.